This T cell receptor beta chain was sequenced during a study of shared T cell receptors in the human thymus. The CDR3 is 19 amino acids. Germline CDR1 is SGHRS and CDR2 is YFSETQ. The table came from immunoSEQ multiplex PCR; TCRdb's copy has only in-frame clones and leaves some out. The table records 700,000 to 750,000 clones, roughly 85% of them present only once. The data were also submitted as part of a second study, on human thymus T cells.

The sequence came from a girl in the first two years of life with a congenital heart defect. Sequences were obtained from thymocytes. V is TRBV5-1 and J is TRBJ2-5, with 15 bases identical to TRBD2. Near its end, the DNA agrees better with TRBJ2-7, so the J call may be wrong. The CDR3 reads CASSLGTSGGALGLYEQYF. The DNA of the CDR3 is TGCGCCAGCAGCTTGGGGACTAGCGGGGGGGCCTTGGGTCTCTACGAGCAGTACTTC.